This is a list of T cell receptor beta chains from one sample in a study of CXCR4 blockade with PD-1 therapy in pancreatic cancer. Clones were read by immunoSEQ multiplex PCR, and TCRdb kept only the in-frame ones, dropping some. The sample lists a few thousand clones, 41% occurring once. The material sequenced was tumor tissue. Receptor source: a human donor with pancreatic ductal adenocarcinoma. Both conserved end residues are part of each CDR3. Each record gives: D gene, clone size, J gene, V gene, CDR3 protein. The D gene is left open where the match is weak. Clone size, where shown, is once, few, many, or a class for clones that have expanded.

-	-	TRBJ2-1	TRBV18	CASSPSRVREQFF
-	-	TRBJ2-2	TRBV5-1	CASSVTSPELSGELFF
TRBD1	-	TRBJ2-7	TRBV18	CASSPQRQGYEQYF
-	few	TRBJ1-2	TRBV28	CASSFPAYYGYTF
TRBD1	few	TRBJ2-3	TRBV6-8	CASSGRTGITDTQYF
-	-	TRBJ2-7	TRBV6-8	CASSSSRTYEQYF
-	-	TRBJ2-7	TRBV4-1	CASSLGSGSSYEQYF
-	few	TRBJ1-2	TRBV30	CAWSQSNYGYTF
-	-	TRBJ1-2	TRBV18	CASSQDNYGYTF
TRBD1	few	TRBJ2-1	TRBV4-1	CASSQGQGTYNEQFF
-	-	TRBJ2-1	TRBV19	CASLRSNQGYGYEQFF
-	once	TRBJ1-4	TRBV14	CASSAHREGELFF
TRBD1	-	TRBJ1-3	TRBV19	CATGQGRGNTIYF
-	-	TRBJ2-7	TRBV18	CASSPTRDSYEQYF
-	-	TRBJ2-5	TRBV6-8	CASSLPGRYQETQYF
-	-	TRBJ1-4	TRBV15	CATSSATKGTEKLFF
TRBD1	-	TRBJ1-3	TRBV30	CAWAGQGRNTIYF
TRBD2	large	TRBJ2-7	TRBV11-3	CASSSTSGGYEQYF
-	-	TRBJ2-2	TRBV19	CATLDRTFTGELFF
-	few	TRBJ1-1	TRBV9	CASSERLGETEAFF
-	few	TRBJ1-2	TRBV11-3	CASSLLQDHNYGYTF
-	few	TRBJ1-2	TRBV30	CAWARGERGYTF
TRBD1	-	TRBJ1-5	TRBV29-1	CSVGQGSMGNQPQHF
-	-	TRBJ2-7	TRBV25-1	CASSGRGYEQYF
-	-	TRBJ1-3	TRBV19	CASSSRQSHGNTIYF
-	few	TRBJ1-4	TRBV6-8	CASSGVPTNEKLFF